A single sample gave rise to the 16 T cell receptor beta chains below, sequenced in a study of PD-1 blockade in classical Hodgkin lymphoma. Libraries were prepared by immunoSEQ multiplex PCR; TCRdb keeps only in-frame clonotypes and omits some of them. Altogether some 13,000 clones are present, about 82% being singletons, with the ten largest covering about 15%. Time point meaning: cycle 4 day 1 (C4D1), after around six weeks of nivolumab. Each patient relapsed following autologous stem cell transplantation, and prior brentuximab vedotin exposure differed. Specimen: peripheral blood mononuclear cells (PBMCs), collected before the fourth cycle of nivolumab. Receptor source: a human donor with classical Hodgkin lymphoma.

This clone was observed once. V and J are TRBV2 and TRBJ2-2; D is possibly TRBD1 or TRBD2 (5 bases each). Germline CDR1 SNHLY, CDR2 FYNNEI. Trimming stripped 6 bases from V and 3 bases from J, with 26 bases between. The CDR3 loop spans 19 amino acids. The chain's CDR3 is CASSPLLGWGGPHTGELFF. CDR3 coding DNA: TGTGCCAGCAGCCCCCTACTAGGGTGGGGCGGACCACACACCGGGGAGCTGTTTTTT.

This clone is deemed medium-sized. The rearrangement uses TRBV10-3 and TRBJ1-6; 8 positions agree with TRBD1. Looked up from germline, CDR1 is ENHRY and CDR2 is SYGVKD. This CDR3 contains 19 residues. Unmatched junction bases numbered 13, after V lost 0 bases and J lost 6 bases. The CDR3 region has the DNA TGTGCCATCAGTGAGTCGGGACAGGTGTGGGGGTTTAGTAATTCACCCCTCCACTTT. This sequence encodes CAISESGQVWGFSNSPLHF.

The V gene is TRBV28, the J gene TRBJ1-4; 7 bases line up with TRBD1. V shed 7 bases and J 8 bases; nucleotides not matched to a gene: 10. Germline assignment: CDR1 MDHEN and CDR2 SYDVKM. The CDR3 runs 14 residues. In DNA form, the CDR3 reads TGTGCCAGCACAGGAGGCAGCAGGGGGGAAAAACTGTTTTTT. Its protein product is CASTGGSRGEKLFF. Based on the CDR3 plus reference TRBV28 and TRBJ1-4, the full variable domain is DVKVTQSSRYLVKRTGEKVFLECVQDMDHENMFWYRQDPGLGLRLIYFSYDVKMKEKGDIPEGYSVSREKKERFSLILESASTNQTSMYLCASTGGSRGEKLFFGSGTQLSVL.

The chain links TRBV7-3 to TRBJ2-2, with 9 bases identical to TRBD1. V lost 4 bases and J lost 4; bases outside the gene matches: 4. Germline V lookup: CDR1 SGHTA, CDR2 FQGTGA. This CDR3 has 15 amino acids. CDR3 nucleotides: TGTGCCAGCAGCTCAACAGGGGGCATCACCGGGGAGCTGTTTTTT. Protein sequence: CASSSTGGITGELFF.

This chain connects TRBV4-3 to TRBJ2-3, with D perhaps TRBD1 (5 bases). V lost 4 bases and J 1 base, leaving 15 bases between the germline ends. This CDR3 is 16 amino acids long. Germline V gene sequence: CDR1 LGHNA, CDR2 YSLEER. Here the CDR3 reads CASSPLTVSRTDTQYF. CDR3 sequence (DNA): TGCGCCAGCAGCCCCTTGACAGTTAGTCGCACAGATACGCAGTATTTT.

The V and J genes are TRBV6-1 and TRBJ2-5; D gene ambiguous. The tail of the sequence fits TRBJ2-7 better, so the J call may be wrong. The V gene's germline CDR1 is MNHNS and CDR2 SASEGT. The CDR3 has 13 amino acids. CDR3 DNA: TGTGCCAGCAGTGAAAGGCAGGCCAGCGAGCAGTACTTC. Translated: CASSERQASEQYF.

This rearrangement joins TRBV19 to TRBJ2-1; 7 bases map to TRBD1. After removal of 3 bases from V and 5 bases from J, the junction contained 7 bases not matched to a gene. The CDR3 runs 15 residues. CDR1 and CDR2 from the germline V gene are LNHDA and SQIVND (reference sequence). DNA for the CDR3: TGTGCCAGTAGTATTAGCACAGGGGTCCACAATGAGCAGTTCTTC. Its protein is CASSISTGVHNEQFF.

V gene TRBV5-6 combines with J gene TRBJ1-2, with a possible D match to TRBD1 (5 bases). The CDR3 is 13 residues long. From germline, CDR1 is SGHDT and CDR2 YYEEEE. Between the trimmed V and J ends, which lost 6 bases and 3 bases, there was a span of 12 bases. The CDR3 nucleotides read TGTGCCAGCACCATCCGACAGTACTATGGCTACACCTTC. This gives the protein CASTIRQYYGYTF.

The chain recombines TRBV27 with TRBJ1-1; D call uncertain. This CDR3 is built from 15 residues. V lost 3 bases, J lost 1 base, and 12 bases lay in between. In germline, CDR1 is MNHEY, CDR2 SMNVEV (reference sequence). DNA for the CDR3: TGTGCCAGCAGTTTCCAACCGGCCTCGAACACTGAAGCTTTCTTT. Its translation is CASSFQPASNTEAFF.

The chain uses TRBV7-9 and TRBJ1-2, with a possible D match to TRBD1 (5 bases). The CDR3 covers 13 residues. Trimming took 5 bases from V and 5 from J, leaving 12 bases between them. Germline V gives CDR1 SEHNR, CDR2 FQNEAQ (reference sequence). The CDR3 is CASSPTALYGYTF. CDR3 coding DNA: TGTGCCAGCAGCCCGACAGCCCTATATGGCTACACCTTC.

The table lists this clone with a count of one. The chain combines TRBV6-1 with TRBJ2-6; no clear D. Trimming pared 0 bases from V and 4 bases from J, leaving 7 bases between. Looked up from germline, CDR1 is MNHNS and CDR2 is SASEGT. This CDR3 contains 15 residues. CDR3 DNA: TGTGCCAGCAGTGAAGCAACGTCAGGGGCCAACGTCCTGACTTTC. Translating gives CASSEATSGANVLTF.

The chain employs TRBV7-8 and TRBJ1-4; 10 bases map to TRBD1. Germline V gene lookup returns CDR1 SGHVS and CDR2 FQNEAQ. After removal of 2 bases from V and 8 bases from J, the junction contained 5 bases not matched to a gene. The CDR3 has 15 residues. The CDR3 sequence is CASSLRTGGEEKLFF. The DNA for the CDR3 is TGTGCCAGCAGCTTACGGACAGGGGGAGAGGAAAAACTGTTTTTT.

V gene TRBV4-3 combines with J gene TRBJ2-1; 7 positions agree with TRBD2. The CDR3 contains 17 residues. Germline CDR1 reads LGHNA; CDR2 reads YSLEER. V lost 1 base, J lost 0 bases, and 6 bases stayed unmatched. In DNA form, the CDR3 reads TGCGCCAGCAGCCAAGCGTCTCTAGCGGCCTCCTACAATGAGCAGTTCTTC. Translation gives CASSQASLAASYNEQFF.

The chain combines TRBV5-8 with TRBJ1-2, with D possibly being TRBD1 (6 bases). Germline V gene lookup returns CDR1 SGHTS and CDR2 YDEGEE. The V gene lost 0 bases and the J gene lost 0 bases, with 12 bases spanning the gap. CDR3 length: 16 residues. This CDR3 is CASSLGRTATNYGYTF. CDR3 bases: TGTGCCAGCAGCTTGGGTCGGACAGCCACTAACTATGGCTACACCTTC.

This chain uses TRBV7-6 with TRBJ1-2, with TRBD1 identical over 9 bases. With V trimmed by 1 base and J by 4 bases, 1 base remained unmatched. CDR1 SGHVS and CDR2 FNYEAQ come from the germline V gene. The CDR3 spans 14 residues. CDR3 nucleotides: TGTGCCAGCAGCTTAGGGGGACAGGGCTATGGCTACACCTTC. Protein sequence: CASSLGGQGYGYTF.

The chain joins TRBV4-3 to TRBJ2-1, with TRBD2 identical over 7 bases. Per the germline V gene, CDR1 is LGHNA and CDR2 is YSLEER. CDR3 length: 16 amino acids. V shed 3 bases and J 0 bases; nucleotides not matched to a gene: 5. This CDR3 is CASSQEAGFSYNEQFF. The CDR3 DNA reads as TGCGCCAGCAGCCAGGAAGCGGGGTTCTCCTACAATGAGCAGTTCTTC.